Listed below are T cell receptor beta chains from one sample, sequenced in a study of cytomegalovirus exposure and HLA in healthy donors. The protocol was immunoSEQ multiplex PCR, while the TCRdb copy is restricted to in-frame clones and leaves out a portion. The sample holds about 46,000 clones. Sequencing was performed on PBMCs. The source is a woman aged 35 to 49 in good health and CMV-seronegative. CDR3s include the opening cysteine and the closing phenylalanine or tryptophan. The D gene is left open where the match is weak.

CDR3	DNA	D	V	J
CASSAGQGRRGYTF	TGTGCCAGCAGTGCGGGACAGGGCAGAAGAGGCTACACCTTC	TRBD1	TRBV6-5	TRBJ1-2
CASSLSGGEHYEQYF	TGTGCCAGCAGCTTATCGGGGGGAGAGCACTACGAGCAGTACTTC	TRBD2	TRBV7-8	TRBJ2-7
CASSPPRMVRAGNTEAFF	TGTGCCAGCTCACCACCCCGAATGGTAAGGGCGGGGAACACTGAAGCTTTCTTT	NA	TRBV18	TRBJ1-1
CASKTPGTTNTEAFF	TGCGCCAGCAAGACCCCCGGGACAACCAACACTGAAGCTTTCTTT	NA	TRBV4-1	TRBJ1-1
CASSPKTGQGGRADTQYF	TGTGCCAGCAGCCCAAAGACCGGACAGGGGGGACGAGCAGATACGCAGTATTTT	TRBD1	TRBV7-9	TRBJ2-3
CASSRVSLSGDHEQYF	TGTGCCAGCAGCCGAGTGAGCCTTAGCGGAGACCACGAGCAGTACTTC	NA	TRBV7-2	TRBJ2-7
CASSLGPTTYEQYF	TGTGCCAGCAGCTTAGGGCCAACCACCTACGAGCAGTACTTC	NA	TRBV7-2	TRBJ2-7
CASSSGQGDFYGYTF	TGTGCCAGCAGCTCGGGACAGGGGGACTTCTATGGCTACACCTTC	TRBD1	TRBV7-2	TRBJ1-2
CASSFSRTANTEAFF	TGCGCCAGCAGCTTTTCTAGGACAGCGAACACTGAAGCTTTCTTT	NA	TRBV5-1	TRBJ1-1
CASSQGTGGDTGELFF	TGCGCCAGCAGCCAGGGTACGGGAGGGGACACCGGGGAGCTGTTTTTT	TRBD2	TRBV4-3	TRBJ2-2
CASSDMDTDQPQHF	TGTGCCAGCAGTGATATGGACACAGATCAGCCCCAGCATTTT	NA	TRBV2	TRBJ1-5
CAWSDGTSGYNEQFF	TGTGCCTGGAGTGATGGGACTAGCGGGTACAATGAGCAGTTCTTC	TRBD2	TRBV30	TRBJ2-1
CASSRYLDSNQPQHF	TGTGCCAGCAGCCGTTACTTAGATAGCAATCAGCCCCAGCATTTT	NA	TRBV7-8	TRBJ1-5
CATSRDWNLAGINNEQFF	TGTGCCACCAGCAGAGATTGGAACTTAGCGGGAATCAACAATGAGCAGTTCTTC	TRBD2	TRBV15	TRBJ2-1
CSAREADRGYF	TGCAGTGCTAGAGAAGCGGACAGGGGTTACTTC	TRBD1	TRBV20-1	TRBJ2-4
CATGGARGSTYEQYF	TGTGCCACGGGGGGCGCAAGGGGTTCGACCTACGAGCAGTACTTC	NA	TRBV6-1	TRBJ2-7
CASSLESNEQYF	TGCGCCAGCAGCTTGGAATCCAACGAGCAGTACTTC	NA	TRBV5-1	TRBJ2-7
CASSIGGWEGQPQHF	TGTGCCAGTAGTATCGGGGGGTGGGAAGGACAGCCCCAGCATTTT	NA	TRBV19	TRBJ1-5
CASSQVLREGEKLFF	TGCGCCAGCAGCCAAGTTCTGCGGGAGGGAGAAAAACTGTTTTTT	NA	TRBV4-1	TRBJ1-4
CASSLYRSSTSGANVLTF	TGTGCCAGCAGTTTATACAGAAGCTCAACCTCTGGGGCCAACGTCCTGACTTTC	NA	TRBV7-2	TRBJ2-6
CAISVPTGYTF	TGTGCCATCAGTGTCCCTACTGGCTACACCTTC	NA	TRBV10-3	TRBJ1-2
CASSIDSYEQYF	TGTGCCAGCAGTATAGACTCCTACGAGCAGTACTTC	NA	TRBV5-4	TRBJ2-7
CAWSVGAGGFADTQYF	TGTGCCTGGAGTGTGGGAGCGGGTGGTTTCGCAGATACGCAGTATTTT	NA	TRBV30	TRBJ2-3
CASSPPGGRARGEQYF	TGTGCCAGCAGCCCCCCTGGCGGGAGGGCCAGGGGCGAGCAGTACTTC	TRBD2	TRBV11-2	TRBJ2-7
CASSYKGLASYNEQFF	TGTGCCAGCAGTTACAAGGGACTAGCCTCCTACAATGAGCAGTTCTTC	TRBD2	TRBV6-5	TRBJ2-1
CASIEQGARTGELFF	TGTGCCAGCATCGAACAGGGGGCGCGGACCGGGGAGCTGTTTTTT	TRBD1	TRBV7-9	TRBJ2-2
CASSRTGTGPYEQYF	TGTGCCAGCAGCCGAACCGGGACAGGGCCCTACGAGCAGTACTTC	TRBD1	TRBV7-2	TRBJ2-7
CASSLSDSYDYGYTF	TGTGCCAGCAGTTTATCCGACAGCTACGACTATGGCTACACCTTC	NA	TRBV27	TRBJ1-2
CASSMPQGGGTEAFF	TGTGCCAGTAGTATGCCCCAGGGGGGAGGTACTGAAGCTTTCTTT	TRBD1	TRBV19	TRBJ1-1
CASSERRQETQYF	TGTGCCAGCAGCGAGCGGCGACAAGAGACCCAGTACTTC	NA	TRBV7-2	TRBJ2-5
CASSPYLGFGANVLTF	TGTGCCAGCAGCCCATACCTCGGTTTCGGGGCCAACGTCCTGACTTTC	NA	TRBV5-6	TRBJ2-6
CASSLFYRDSGNTIYF	TGTGCCAGCAGTTTATTTTACAGGGATTCTGGAAACACCATATATTTT	NA	TRBV28	TRBJ1-3
CASSPEAGSSYEQYF	TGTGCCAGCAGCCCTGAAGCGGGGAGCTCCTACGAGCAGTACTTC	TRBD2	TRBV7-2	TRBJ2-7
CASGDRGNYGYTF	TGTGCCAGTGGGGACAGAGGGAACTATGGCTACACCTTC	TRBD1	TRBV19	TRBJ1-2
CASRSSRDQPQHF	TGTGCCAGCAGATCTTCCAGGGATCAGCCCCAGCATTTT	NA	TRBV28	TRBJ1-5
CASSISSGSHNEQFF	TGTGCCAGTAGTATCTCAAGCGGGAGCCACAATGAGCAGTTCTTC	TRBD2	TRBV19	TRBJ2-1
CASSVGGTSGTDTQYF	TGTGCCAGCAGCGTAGGGGGGACTAGCGGCACAGATACGCAGTATTTT	TRBD2	TRBV9	TRBJ2-3
CASSLVVAGGHYEQYF	TGTGCCAGCAGCTTGGTAGTAGCGGGAGGACACTACGAGCAGTACTTC	TRBD2	TRBV5-6	TRBJ2-7
CASSDGGQGLYQETQYF	TGTGCCAGCAGCGACGGAGGACAGGGATTGTACCAAGAGACCCAGTACTTC	TRBD1	TRBV7-9	TRBJ2-5
CASSLAGTSGRYYEQYF	TGTGCCAGCAGCTTGGCCGGGACTAGCGGGAGATACTACGAGCAGTACTTC	TRBD2	TRBV5-5	TRBJ2-7
CASSPTSASSYNEQFF	TGCGCCAGCAGCCCTACCTCAGCGAGCTCCTACAATGAGCAGTTCTTC	NA	TRBV5-1	TRBJ2-1
CASSQIGLAGTNEQFF	TGTGCCAGCAGTCAAATCGGACTAGCGGGAACCAATGAGCAGTTCTTC	TRBD2	TRBV9	TRBJ2-1
CASSQGRISPVEKLFF	TGCGCCAGCAGCCAAGGCCGTATAAGCCCGGTTGAAAAACTGTTTTTT	NA	TRBV4-1	TRBJ1-4
CASSLSTEKSYEQYF	TGTGCCAGCAGTCTTTCTACAGAAAAATCCTACGAGCAGTACTTC	NA	TRBV28	TRBJ2-7